These 20 T cell receptor beta chains came from one sample sequenced in a study of blood T cell repertoires in COVID-19. Repertoires were generated with immunoSEQ multiplex PCR, while TCRdb's copy carries only in-frame clones and drops some. The table has about 81,000 clones, about nine tenths seen once. Sequences were obtained from peripheral blood. These receptors were obtained from a man in his 70s with active or convalescent COVID-19.

V is TRBV4-2 and J is TRBJ2-2; D remains unclear. V was clipped by 0 bases and J by 1 base, with 15 bases between them. The CDR3 runs to 18 residues. CDR1 and CDR2 (germline): LGHNA, YNFKEQ. CDR3 in amino acids: CASSQETVLKWNTGELFF. As DNA, the CDR3 is TGTGCCAGCAGCCAAGAAACGGTACTGAAATGGAACACCGGGGAGCTGTTTTTT.

V is TRBV5-1 and J is TRBJ2-2; perhaps TRBD1 as D (6 bases). CDR1 is SGHRS, CDR2 YFSETQ, per germline. The V end was cut by 0 bases, the J end by 3 bases, with 12 bases between. The CDR3 runs 16 residues. The CDR3 region has the DNA TGCGCCAGCAGCTTGGCCAATTACAGGGACACCGGGGAGCTGTTTTTT. As protein: CASSLANYRDTGELFF.

The CDR3 bases are TGTGCCAGTAGTATAGGAGGACAGGTCCTCCTCTACGAGCAGTACTTC. It is translated as CASSIGGQVLLYEQYF. The gene calls are TRBV19 and TRBJ2-7, with 7 bases aligning to TRBD1. V dropped 1 base and J dropped 3; count of bases not matched to a gene: 9. The germline gives CDR1 LNHDA, CDR2 SQIVND (reference sequence). The CDR3 consists of 16 residues. The full variable domain, its missing parts supplied by reference TRBV19 and TRBJ2-7, is DGGITQSPKYLFRKEGQNVTLSCEQNLNHDAMYWYRQDPGQGLRLIYYSQIVNDFQKGDIAEGYSVSREKKESFPLTVTSAQKNPTAFYLCASSIGGQVLLYEQYFGPGTRLTVT.

V usage is TRBV3-1 (or the pseudogene TRBV3-2) and J usage is TRBJ1-4, with 9 bases that match TRBD1. The V segment lost 5 bases and the J segment 5 bases; nucleotides outside the gene matches: 6. From germline, CDR1 is LGHDT and CDR2 YNNKEL (reference sequence). CDR3 length: 15 amino acids. The CDR3 is CASSTLTGGNEKLFF. Here the CDR3 DNA reads TGTGCCAGCAGCACACTCACAGGGGGCAATGAAAAACTGTTTTTT.

The rearrangement uses TRBV5-8 and TRBJ2-1; the match to TRBD2 covers 13 bases. V lost 0 bases to trimming and J lost 7 bases; unmatched junction nucleotides: 7. This CDR3 contains 17 residues. Germline V CDR1 and CDR2: SGHTS, YDEGEE. The CDR3: CASSLGTSGGPGNEQFF. The CDR3 DNA reads TGTGCCAGCAGCTTGGGGACTAGCGGGGGCCCGGGGAATGAGCAGTTCTTC.

V and J are TRBV6-2 or TRBV6-3 and TRBJ2-5; maybe TRBD1 (5 bases). CDR3 length: 15 amino acids. Germline CDR1 MNHEY, CDR2 SVGEGT. With 0 bases removed from V and 5 bases from J, the gap between germline ends came to 13 bases. The CDR3 loop is CASSYSGREVETQYF. The CDR3 DNA is TGTGCCAGCAGTTACTCGGGGCGAGAAGTCGAGACCCAGTACTTC.

The V and J genes are TRBV11-2 and TRBJ1-2, with TRBD1 matching 7 bases. Trimming cost V 3 bases and J 6 bases; bases outside gene matches: 13. Per the germline V gene, CDR1 is SGHAT and CDR2 is FQNNGV. The CDR3 covers 16 residues. The CDR3 reads CASSFGNRGYRDGYTF. For the CDR3, the DNA is TGTGCCAGCAGCTTCGGGAACAGGGGCTACCGGGATGGCTACACCTTC.

The V and J genes are TRBV28 and TRBJ1-2; TRBD1 aligns across 10 bases. Germline V gene sequence: CDR1 MDHEN, CDR2 SYDVKM. Trimming took 6 bases from V and 8 from J; bases not matched to a gene: 12. The CDR3 is 15 residues long. This chain's CDR3 is CASSLMTGGSGGYTF. In DNA, the CDR3 is TGTGCCAGCAGCCTAATGACAGGGGGCTCAGGGGGCTACACCTTC.

The chain uses TRBV7-9 and TRBJ2-2; 10 bases are a match to TRBD1. Germline V gene data show CDR1 as SEHNR and CDR2 as FQNEAQ (reference sequence). Unmatched junction bases numbered 10, after V lost 6 bases and J lost 6 bases. The CDR3 is 16 amino acids. CDR3 protein: CASSLRDRGWSGELFF. The CDR3 DNA is TGTGCCAGCAGTCTGCGGGACAGGGGTTGGTCCGGGGAGCTGTTTTTT. The full variable domain, with the rest looked up from reference TRBV7-9 and TRBJ2-2, is DTGVSQNPRHKITKRGQNVTFRCDPISEHNRLYWYRQTLGQGPEFLTYFQNEAQLEKSRLLSDRFSAERPKGSFSTLEIQRTEQGDSAMYLCASSLRDRGWSGELFFGEGSRLTVL.

This sequence joins TRBV11-2 and TRBJ1-1; 11 bases are a match to TRBD1. The CDR3 covers 16 residues. Germline CDR1 SGHAT, CDR2 FQNNGV. V was clipped by 6 bases and J by 5 bases; unmatched bases: 11. In nucleotides, the CDR3 is TGTGCCAGCAGGCAGACCGGGACAGGGGGTAGAACTGAAGCTTTCTTT. Protein sequence: CASRQTGTGGRTEAFF.

The chain carries TRBV5-1 and TRBJ1-1; D may be TRBD1 (6 bases). The CDR3 sequence is 14 residues long. The germline V and J ends were trimmed by 6 bases and 1 base, with 13 bases remaining between them. CDR1 is SGHRS and CDR2 is YFSETQ in the germline V gene. This CDR3 is CASNQQGTNTEAFF. The CDR3 region has the DNA TGCGCCAGCAACCAACAGGGAACGAACACTGAAGCTTTCTTT.

The chain employs TRBV20-1 and TRBJ2-7; TRBD1 matches 8 bases. Germline V gene sequence: CDR1 DFQATT, CDR2 SNEGSKA (reference sequence). J lost 4 bases, V lost 3 bases, and 14 bases had no gene match. This CDR3 is 16 amino acids long. Here the CDR3 reads CSASRAGGFRGYEQYF. In DNA form, the CDR3 reads TGCAGTGCTAGTCGGGCAGGGGGCTTTAGGGGGTACGAGCAGTACTTC.

This clone was recorded only once. V usage is TRBV23-1 and J usage is TRBJ2-5; 12 bases are shared with TRBD2. TRBV23-1 qualifies as an ORF whose function is uncertain. The junction had 12 bases not matched to a gene; V was cut back by 3 bases and J by 7 bases. The CDR3 extends over 17 amino acids. In DNA, the CDR3 is TGCGCCAGCAGTCAGCCGGGGACTAGCGGGCGATCGGGGACCCAGTACTTC. Its translation is CASSQPGTSGRSGTQYF.

V is TRBV6-2 or TRBV6-3 and J is TRBJ2-5, with 7 bases fitting TRBD1. CDR1 MNHEY and CDR2 SVGEGT come from the germline V gene. V was clipped by 0 bases and J by 1 base; unmatched bases: 2. This CDR3 has 15 residues. The CDR3 sequence is CASSYSRDSQETQYF. As DNA, the CDR3 is TGTGCCAGCAGTTACTCGAGGGACAGCCAAGAGACCCAGTACTTC.

This sequence joins TRBV6-1 and TRBJ1-2, with D tentatively TRBD1 (5 bases). V shed 0 bases and J shed 1 base, with 9 bases lying between them. Germline CDR1 MNHNS, CDR2 SASEGT. This CDR3 region has 15 residues. The CDR3 spells CASSEAGLGNYGYTF. In DNA, the CDR3 is TGTGCCAGCAGTGAAGCGGGGCTGGGTAACTATGGCTACACCTTC.

V is TRBV20-1 and J is TRBJ1-5; 10 bases map to TRBD1. The V gene's germline CDR1 is DFQATT and CDR2 SNEGSKA (reference sequence). V trimming: 3 bases; J trimming: 6 bases; junction bases outside the gene matches: 5. CDR3 length equals 14 residues. CDR3 nucleotide sequence: TGCAGTGCTAGTACCGACAGGGGGCTTCAGCCCCAGCATTTT. It is translated as CSASTDRGLQPQHF.

J is TRBJ1-1 and V is TRBV12-3 or TRBV12-4; TRBD1 matches at 7 bases. J was trimmed by 6 bases and V by 6 bases; bases with no gene match: 7. CDR3 length: 13 residues. CDR3 sequence (DNA): TGTGCCAGCAGACCTGACAGGGCCCCTGAAGCTTTCTTT. Translated, it gives CASRPDRAPEAFF.

V usage is TRBV4-3 and J usage is TRBJ2-6; D is unclear. Per germline, CDR1 LGHNA and CDR2 YSLEER. The CDR3 contains 15 residues. V was clipped by 1 base and J by 0 bases, with 4 bases between them. As DNA, the CDR3 is TGCGCCAGCAGCCAAGTAAACTCTGGGGCCAACGTCCTGACTTTC. It encodes CASSQVNSGANVLTF.

The chain links TRBV4-3 to TRBJ2-7; D unresolved. Trimming cost V 4 bases and J 7 bases, with 14 bases left between them. The CDR3 sequence is 13 residues long. The germline CDR1 and CDR2 sequences are LGHNA and YSLEER. In DNA, the CDR3 is TGCGCCAGCAGCCTTTGGGCAGTTGATGAGCAGTACTTC. It encodes CASSLWAVDEQYF.

The chain couples TRBV5-1 to TRBJ2-5; perhaps TRBD1 as D (5 bases). Per germline, CDR1 SGHRS and CDR2 YFSETQ. Trimming cost V 4 bases and J 3 bases, with 13 bases left between them. There are 14 residues in the CDR3. This CDR3 is CASSVGHGKETQYF. For the CDR3, the DNA is TGCGCCAGCAGCGTAGGACACGGAAAAGAGACCCAGTACTTC.